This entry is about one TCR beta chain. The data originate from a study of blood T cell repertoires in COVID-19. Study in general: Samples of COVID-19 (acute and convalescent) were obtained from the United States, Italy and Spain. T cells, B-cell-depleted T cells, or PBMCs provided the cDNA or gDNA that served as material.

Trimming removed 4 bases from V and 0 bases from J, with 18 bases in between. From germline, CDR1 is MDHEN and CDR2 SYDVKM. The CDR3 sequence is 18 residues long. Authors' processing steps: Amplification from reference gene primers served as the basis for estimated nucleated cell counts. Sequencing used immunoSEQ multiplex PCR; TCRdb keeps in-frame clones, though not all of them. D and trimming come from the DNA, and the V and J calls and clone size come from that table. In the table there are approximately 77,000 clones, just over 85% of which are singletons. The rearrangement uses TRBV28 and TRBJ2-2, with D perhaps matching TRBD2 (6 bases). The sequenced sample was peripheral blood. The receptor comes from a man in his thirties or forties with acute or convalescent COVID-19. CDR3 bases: TGTGCCAGCAGTTCTCACTCCGGGACTGCCGCGAACACCGGGGAGCTGTTTTTT. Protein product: CASSSHSGTAANTGELFF. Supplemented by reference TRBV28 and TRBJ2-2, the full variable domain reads DVKVTQSSRYLVKRTGEKVFLECVQDMDHENMFWYRQDPGLGLRLIYFSYDVKMKEKGDIPEGYSVSREKKERFSLILESASTNQTSMYLCASSSHSGTAANTGELFFGEGSRLTVL.